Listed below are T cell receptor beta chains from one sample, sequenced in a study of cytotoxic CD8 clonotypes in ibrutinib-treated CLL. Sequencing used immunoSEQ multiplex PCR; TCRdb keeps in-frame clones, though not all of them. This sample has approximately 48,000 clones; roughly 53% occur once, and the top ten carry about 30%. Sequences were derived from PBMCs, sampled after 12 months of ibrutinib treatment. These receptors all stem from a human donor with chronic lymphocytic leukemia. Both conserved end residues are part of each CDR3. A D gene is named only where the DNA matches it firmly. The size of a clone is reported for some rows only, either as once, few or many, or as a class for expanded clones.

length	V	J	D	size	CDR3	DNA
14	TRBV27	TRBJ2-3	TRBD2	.	CASSLRGGPNTQYF	TGTGCCAGCAGTTTGAGGGGAGGGCCAAATACGCAGTATTTT
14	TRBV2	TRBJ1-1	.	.	CASSESRVGTEAFF	TGTGCCAGCAGTGAGTCCCGGGTAGGTACTGAAGCTTTCTTT
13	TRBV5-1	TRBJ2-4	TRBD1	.	CASSLSQGDIQYF	TGCGCCAGCAGCTTGTCCCAGGGGGACATTCAGTACTTC
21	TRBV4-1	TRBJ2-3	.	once	CASSQDKGGVEQHTSTDTQYF	TGCGCCAGCAGCCAAGATAAGGGTGGGGTTGAACAGCATACTAGCACAGATACGCAGTATTTT
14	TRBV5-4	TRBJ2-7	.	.	CASSPGSGPYEQYF	TGTGCCAGCAGCCCGGGAAGCGGCCCTTACGAGCAGTACTTC
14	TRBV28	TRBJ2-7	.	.	CAALGGNPTYEQYF	TGTGCCGCCCTAGGCGGGAACCCAACCTACGAGCAGTACTTC
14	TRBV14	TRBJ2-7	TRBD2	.	CASSQRAGAYEQYF	TGTGCCAGCAGCCAAAGGGCGGGAGCCTACGAGCAGTACTTC
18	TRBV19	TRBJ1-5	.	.	CASSWGPETGNSNQPQHF	TGTGCCAGTAGTTGGGGACCCGAGACAGGCAATAGCAATCAGCCCCAGCATTTT
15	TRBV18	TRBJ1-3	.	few	CASSPPPGNGNTIYF	TGTGCCAGCTCACCACCCCCAGGAAATGGAAACACCATATATTTT
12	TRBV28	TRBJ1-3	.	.	CASNTGGNTIYF	TGTGCCAGCAATACGGGAGGAAACACCATATATTTT
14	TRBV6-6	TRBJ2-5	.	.	CASSPTYLLETQYF	TGTGCCAGCAGCCCGACCTACTTGCTAGAGACCCAGTACTTC
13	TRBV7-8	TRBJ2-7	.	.	CASSLAQFYEQYF	TGTGCCAGCAGCTTAGCACAGTTCTACGAGCAGTACTTC
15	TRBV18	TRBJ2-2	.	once	CASSPPLREPGELFF	TGTGCCAGCTCACCCCCCCTACGGGAACCCGGGGAGCTGTTTTTT
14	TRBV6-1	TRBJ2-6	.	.	CASSEVTGANVLTF	TGTGCCAGCAGTGAAGTAACTGGGGCCAACGTCCTGACTTTC
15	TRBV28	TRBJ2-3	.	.	CASSSNQDQGDTQYF	TGTGCCAGCAGTTCCAATCAAGACCAGGGAGATACGCAGTATTTT
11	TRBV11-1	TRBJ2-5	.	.	CASSSSETQYF	TGTGCCAGCAGCTCCTCTGAGACCCAGTACTTC
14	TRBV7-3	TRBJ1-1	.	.	CASSPDGGNTEAFF	TGTGCCAGCAGCCCCGACGGTGGGAACACTGAAGCTTTCTTT
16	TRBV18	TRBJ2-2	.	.	CASSLEERSNTGELFF	TGTGCCAGCTCGCTCGAAGAGCGGAGTAACACCGGGGAGCTGTTTTTT
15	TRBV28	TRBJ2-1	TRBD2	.	CASSLFASGRPEQFF	TGTGCCAGCAGTTTATTTGCTAGCGGGAGGCCAGAGCAGTTCTTC
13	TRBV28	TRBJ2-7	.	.	CASRRDNFYEQYF	TGTGCCAGCAGGCGGGACAATTTTTACGAGCAGTACTTC
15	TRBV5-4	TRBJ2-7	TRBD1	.	CASSRDRAGHYEQYF	TGTGCCAGTAGCCGGGACAGGGCTGGACACTACGAGCAGTACTTC
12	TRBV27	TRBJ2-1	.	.	CASSRIDNEQFF	TGTGCCAGCAGCCGCATTGACAATGAGCAGTTCTTC